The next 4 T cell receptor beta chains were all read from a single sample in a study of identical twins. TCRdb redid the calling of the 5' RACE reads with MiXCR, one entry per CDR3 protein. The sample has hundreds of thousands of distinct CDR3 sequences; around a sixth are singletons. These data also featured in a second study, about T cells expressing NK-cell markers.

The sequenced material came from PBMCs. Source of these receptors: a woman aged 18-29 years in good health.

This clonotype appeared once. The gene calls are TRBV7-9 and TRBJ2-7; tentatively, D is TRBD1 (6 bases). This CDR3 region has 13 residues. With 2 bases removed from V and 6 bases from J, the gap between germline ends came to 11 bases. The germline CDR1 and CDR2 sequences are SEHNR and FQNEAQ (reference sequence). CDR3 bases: TGTGCCAGCAGCTTAAGCAGGGGAGTCGAGCAGTACTTC. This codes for CASSLSRGVEQYF.

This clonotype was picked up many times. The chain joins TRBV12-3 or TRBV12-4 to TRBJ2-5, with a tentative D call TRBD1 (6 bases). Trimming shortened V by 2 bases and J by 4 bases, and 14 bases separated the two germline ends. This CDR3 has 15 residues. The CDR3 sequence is CASSLSAGGVETQYF. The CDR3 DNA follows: TGTGCCAGCAGTTTATCGGCTGGGGGCGTAGAGACCCAGTACTTC.

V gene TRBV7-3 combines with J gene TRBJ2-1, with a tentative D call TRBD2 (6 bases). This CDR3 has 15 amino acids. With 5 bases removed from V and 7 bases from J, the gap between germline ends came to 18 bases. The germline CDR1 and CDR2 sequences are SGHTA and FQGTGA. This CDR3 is CASSPSLAMGNEQFF. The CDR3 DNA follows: TGTGCCAGCAGCCCGTCGCTAGCGATGGGGAATGAGCAGTTCTTC.

CDR3 nucleotides: TGTGCCAGCAGTTACCTAACAGGGGGCGCAAATGCTTTCTTT. Its translation is CASSYLTGGANAFF. The chain links TRBV6-5 to TRBJ1-1; 9 nucleotides line up with TRBD1. The junction had 9 bases not matched to a gene; V was cut back by 2 bases and J by 11 bases. CDR1 and CDR2 (germline): MNHEY, SVGAGI. There are 14 residues in the CDR3.